The 21 T cell receptor beta chains below come from one sample, sequenced in a study of Graves' ophthalmopathy and Graves' hyperthyroidism. Investigators amplified TCR beta CDR3 regions from RNA transcripts. First-round RT-PCR employed HTBI primers, with a second-round multiplex PCR after it. From the multiplex PCR reads, TCRdb called clonotypes with MiXCR, one entry per CDR3 protein. The data hold approximately 640,000 distinct CDR3 sequences, with just over 40% observed a single time. Sequenced material: peripheral blood. The receptors stem from an adult man with Graves' ophthalmopathy.

This clonotype was seen more than once but under ten times. This chain connects TRBV7-7 to TRBJ2-5; 8 bases line up with TRBD2. The CDR3 has 18 amino acids. CDR1 and CDR2 (germline): SSHAT, FNYEAQ (reference sequence). Trimming cost V 5 bases and J 0 bases; bases outside gene matches: 14. The chain's CDR3 is CASSRGGTGWKNQETQYF. CDR3 nucleotide sequence: TGTGCCAGCAGCCGGGGGGGGACGGGGTGGAAGAACCAAGAGACCCAGTACTTC.

The chain recombines TRBV9 with TRBJ2-3; D is unclear. The V gene's germline CDR1 is SGDLS and CDR2 YYNGEE. The CDR3 runs to 12 residues. Trimming took 2 bases from V and 1 from J, leaving 2 bases between them. DNA of the CDR3: TGTGCCAGCAGCGTGGGCACAGATACGCAGTATTTT. Residues: CASSVGTDTQYF.

The chain carries TRBV5-1 and TRBJ2-1; 7 nucleotides line up with TRBD1. CDR3 length: 14 amino acids. Germline CDR1 reads SGHRS; CDR2 reads YFSETQ. With 1 base clipped from V and 4 bases from J, the junction kept 2 bases outside the gene matches. The CDR3: CASSLRTGYNEQFF. The DNA for the CDR3 is TGCGCCAGCAGCTTGAGGACAGGATACAATGAGCAGTTCTTC. The full variable domain, completed using reference TRBV5-1 and TRBJ2-1, is KAGVTQTPRYLIKTRGQQVTLSCSPISGHRSVSWYQQTPGQGLQFLFEYFSETQRNKGNFPGRFSGRQFSNSRSEMNVSTLELGDSALYLCASSLRTGYNEQFFGPGTRLTVL.

This clonotype was counted ten times or more. V gene TRBV4-3 combines with J gene TRBJ2-7; D gene unclear. V lost 1 base, J lost 0 bases, and 10 bases lay in between. The germline CDR1 and CDR2 sequences are LGHNA and YSLEER. The CDR3 sequence is 15 residues long. CDR3 protein: CASSQVTWSSYEQYF. The CDR3 DNA is TGCGCCAGCAGCCAAGTGACCTGGAGCTCCTACGAGCAGTACTTC.

The V call is TRBV12-5, the J call TRBJ1-3; D is unresolved. In germline, CDR1 is LGHNT, CDR2 FRNRAP. The CDR3 runs to 15 residues. V lost 3 bases and J lost 0, with 9 bases in between. For the CDR3, the DNA is TGTGCTAGTGGTTTTTCACCGAACTCTGGAAACACCATATATTTT. Translated: CASGFSPNSGNTIYF.

To note about this clonotype: The junction shows a germline mismatch at one end, possibly a read error. The chain employs TRBV10-3 and TRBJ1-2, with D unclear. The germline V gene encodes CDR1 ENHRY and CDR2 SYGVKD. CDR3 length equals 11 residues. CDR3 in DNA: TGTGCCAGCGGCAGGAGCTCTGGCTGCACCTTC. Amino acid sequence: CASGRSSGCTF.

This clonotype has more than one count but fewer than ten. The gene calls are TRBV5-1 and TRBJ2-7, with D possibly TRBD1 on 6 matching bases. V was pared by 4 bases and J by 2 bases, with 13 bases between. The CDR3 spans 14 residues. The germline gives CDR1 SGHRS, CDR2 YFSETQ. The chain's CDR3 is CASSEGTGPYEQYF. CDR3 sequence (DNA): TGCGCCAGCAGCGAAGGAACAGGGCCCTACGAGCAGTACTTC.

The J gene is TRBJ1-5, the V gene TRBV7-6, with D perhaps TRBD1 (5 bases). Germline loops: CDR1 SGHVS, CDR2 FNYEAQ. Trimming shortened V by 5 bases and J by 7 bases, and 18 bases separated the two germline ends. The CDR3 is 15 residues long. As DNA, the CDR3 is TGTGCCAGCAGCCCCAGGTGGGGGGACGAGCAGCCCCAGCATTTT. Its protein product is CASSPRWGDEQPQHF.

The rearrangement uses TRBV5-6 and TRBJ2-5; 11 bases map to TRBD2. Germline CDR1 reads SGHDT; CDR2 reads YYEEEE. V shed 4 bases and J 2 bases; nucleotides not matched to a gene: 10. This CDR3 contains 17 residues. CDR3 sequence (DNA): TGTGCCAGCAGCATTCCGGGACTAGCGGACCAACAAGAGACCCAGTACTTC. It yields the protein CASSIPGLADQQETQYF. The full variable domain, rest sourced from reference TRBV5-6 and TRBJ2-5, is DAGVTQSPTHLIKTRGQQVTLRCSPKSGHDTVSWYQQALGQGPQFIFQYYEEEERQRGNFPDRFSGHQFPNYSSELNVNALLLGDSALYLCASSIPGLADQQETQYFGPGTRLLVL.

In this sample, this clonotype turned up a few times. The chain couples TRBV7-9 to TRBJ1-2; tentatively, D is TRBD1 (5 bases). Germline CDR1 and CDR2: SEHNR and FQNEAQ (reference sequence). There are 15 residues in the CDR3. Deletions cut 2 bases from V and 6 bases from J, with 16 bases between. For the CDR3, the DNA is TGTGCCAGCAGCTTAATGTTTCGGGGCTTGGATGGCTACACCTTC. Its protein is CASSLMFRGLDGYTF.

This clonotype was observed at least ten times. The CDR3 loop reads CASSLFGLSNQPQHF. CDR3 DNA sequence: TGTGCCAGCAGTCTTTTCGGCTTAAGCAATCAGCCCCAGCATTTT. The chain carries TRBV12-3 or TRBV12-4 and TRBJ1-5; D ambiguous. The CDR3 runs 15 residues. The germline V and J ends were trimmed by 5 bases and 1 base, with 12 bases remaining between them.

V gene TRBV12-3 or TRBV12-4 combines with J gene TRBJ1-3; tentative D call: TRBD1 (6 bases). The CDR3 consists of 16 residues. Trimming pared 6 bases from V and 4 bases from J, leaving 19 bases between. The CDR3 bases are TGTGCCAGCAGCCCCTATGGGGGGCCGGGGGGAAACACCATATATTTT. Encoded protein: CASSPYGGPGGNTIYF.

This clonotype was seen a handful of times. The chain combines TRBV25-1 with TRBJ1-1; D remains unclear. The V end was cut by 7 bases, the J end by 4 bases, with 16 bases between. CDR1 and CDR2 (germline): MGHDK, SYGVNS. The CDR3 runs 14 residues. The CDR3 reads CASTLEAGSTEAFF. DNA for the CDR3: TGTGCCAGCACCCTGGAGGCGGGGAGCACTGAAGCTTTCTTT.

This rearrangement joins TRBV20-1 to TRBJ2-3, with unresolved D. V gave up 1 base and J gave up 0 bases, with 5 bases separating them. From germline, CDR1 is DFQATT and CDR2 SNEGSKA (reference sequence). CDR3 size: 13 residues. The CDR3 here is CSARVTSTDTQYF. In DNA form, the CDR3 reads TGCAGTGCTAGAGTCACTAGCACAGATACGCAGTATTTT.

The chain uses TRBV11-2 and TRBJ1-4; D is uncertain. CDR1 and CDR2 from the germline V gene are SGHAT and FQNNGV. The CDR3 has 18 residues. The V end was cut by 5 bases, the J end by 2 bases, with 21 bases between. The CDR3 nucleotides are TGTGCCAGCAGCCAATCCAGAGTCCGCTCTAGGACTAATGAAAAACTGTTTTTT. Translating it yields CASSQSRVRSRTNEKLFF. Full variable domain (remainder filled in from reference TRBV11-2 and TRBJ1-4): EAGVAQSPRYKIIEKRQSVAFWCNPISGHATLYWYQQILGQGPKLLIQFQNNGVVDDSQLPKDRFSAERLKGVDSTLKIQPAKLEDSAVYLCASSQSRVRSRTNEKLFFGSGTQLSVL.

V is TRBV12-3 or TRBV12-4 and J is TRBJ1-1; 7 bases match TRBD1. There are 14 residues in the CDR3. The J segment lost 3 bases and the V segment lost 4 bases, leaving 5 bases of the junction unmatched. The CDR3 spells CASSYQGGYTEAFF. CDR3 DNA sequence: TGTGCCAGCAGTTATCAGGGGGGTTACACTGAAGCTTTCTTT.

This clonotype was counted at least ten times. This chain links TRBV24-1 with TRBJ2-5, with D hard to call. The CDR3 extends over 13 amino acids. V lost 0 bases to trimming and J lost 4 bases, with 5 bases between them. Germline-derived CDR1 and CDR2 are KGHDR and SFDVKD. CDR3 sequence (DNA): TGTGCCACCAGTGATTTGCTTGGAGAGACCCAGTACTTC. Its protein is CATSDLLGETQYF.

Regarding this clonotype: A single base separates this from a much larger clone, so it may be a read error. The rearrangement uses TRBV2 and TRBJ2-7; 11 bases are a match to TRBD2. The CDR3 covers 14 residues. Germline V lookup: CDR1 SNHLY, CDR2 FYNNEI. V dropped 11 bases and J dropped 4; count of bases not matched to a gene: 10. The DNA of the CDR3 is TGTGCCGGCACACCGGGACTAGCGGCATACGAGCAGTACTTC. Translated: CAGTPGLAAYEQYF.

This clonotype was observed a handful of times. Germline is not matched at one junction end, which may reflect a read error. The genes are TRBV30 and TRBJ1-2, with 7 nucleotides matching TRBD1. The CDR3 consists of 12 residues. Germline-derived CDR1 and CDR2 are GTSNPN and SVGIG (reference sequence). This CDR3 reads CAWSPTGDDSIF. CDR3 in DNA: TGTGCCTGGAGTCCAACAGGGGATGACTCGATCTTC.

This clonotype was recorded many times. This chain uses TRBV6-6 with TRBJ2-7; a weak D match, TRBD1 (6 bases). The CDR3 consists of 13 residues. Trimming stripped 6 bases from V and 0 bases from J, with 9 bases between. The germline V gene encodes CDR1 MNHNY and CDR2 SVGAGI (reference sequence). The CDR3, as DNA: TGTGCCAGCAGCGGGACATCCTCCTACGAGCAGTACTTC. This encodes CASSGTSSYEQYF.

The chain carries TRBV4-3 and TRBJ1-2; D gene uncertain. The germline V and J ends were trimmed by 0 bases and 4 bases, with 12 bases remaining between them. Germline lookup yields CDR1 LGHNA and CDR2 YSLEER. This CDR3 has 15 residues. The CDR3 region is CASSQDRGRFYGYTF. CDR3 DNA sequence: TGCGCCAGCAGCCAAGACCGCGGGCGGTTCTATGGCTACACCTTC.